This entry lists 31 T cell receptor beta chains sequenced from one sample in a study of T cells in Graves' hyperthyroidism and ophthalmopathy. Amplification of TCR beta CDR3 regions was performed using RNA transcripts as template. The study used the HTBI primer set for a first-round RT-PCR of the TCR CDR3. TCRdb reanalysed the multiplex PCR reads using MiXCR and keeps one entry per CDR3 protein. This table has approximately 620,000 distinct CDR3 sequences, about 16% appearing once. Sequencing was performed on blood. The receptors derive from a middle-aged woman with Graves' ophthalmopathy.

This clonotype was recorded many times. This chain connects TRBV5-1 to TRBJ2-2; 9 bases are a match to TRBD1. This CDR3 spans 15 amino acids. Germline V gene data show CDR1 as SGHRS and CDR2 as YFSETQ. The trim removed 4 bases at V and 3 bases at J, leaving 4 bases unmatched. CDR3 nucleotides: TGCGCCAGCAGCCCAGGGACAGGGTACACCGGGGAGCTGTTTTTT. This translates into CASSPGTGYTGELFF.

This clonotype was detected ten times or more. The rearrangement joins TRBV12-5 to TRBJ1-5, with 8 bases fitting TRBD1. The CDR3 has 16 amino acids. Germline values: CDR1 LGHNT, CDR2 FRNRAP. V trimming: 2 bases; J trimming: 2 bases; junction bases outside the gene matches: 5. CDR3 nucleotide sequence: TGTGCTAGTGGTTTGACTGGGACAGGAGGCAATCAGCCCCAGCATTTT. This codes for CASGLTGTGGNQPQHF.

This clonotype has ten or more counts. This chain connects TRBV20-1 to TRBJ2-7; the match to TRBD1 covers 7 bases. Trimming removed 4 bases from V and 0 bases from J; junction bases left unmatched: 9. Germline V gene lookup returns CDR1 DFQATT and CDR2 SNEGSKA (reference sequence). The CDR3 length is 15 residues. The CDR3 reads CSAILDRADSYEQYF. In nucleotides, the CDR3 is TGCAGTGCTATTCTCGACAGGGCGGACTCCTACGAGCAGTACTTC.

This chain joins TRBV20-1 and TRBJ1-2; the D is unclear. The CDR3 spans 12 residues. Germline values: CDR1 DFQATT, CDR2 SNEGSKA (reference sequence). Trimming removed 6 bases at V and 8 bases at J, with 16 bases between. The CDR3 DNA sequence: TGCAGTGCGAATAAGGCGCTTGAGGGCTACACCTTC. This encodes CSANKALEGYTF.

In this sample, this clonotype turned up many times. The chain is built from TRBV30 and TRBJ1-1; 9 bases align to TRBD1. The V segment lost 7 bases and the J segment 11 bases; nucleotides outside the gene matches: 11. The CDR3 runs to 12 residues. Germline values: CDR1 GTSNPN, CDR2 SVGIG (reference sequence). The CDR3 is CASVTGGDGAFF. The CDR3 coding sequence is TGTGCCTCCGTTACAGGGGGCGACGGGGCTTTCTTT.

This clonotype was recorded a few times. The J gene is TRBJ2-1, the V gene TRBV27; D gene unclear. The CDR3 sequence is 13 residues long. Trimming cost V 5 bases and J 10 bases, with 15 bases left between them. Germline assignment: CDR1 MNHEY and CDR2 SMNVEV (reference sequence). The CDR3 sequence is CASSPLVSSEQFF. As DNA, the CDR3 is TGTGCCAGCAGTCCGCTAGTCTCCTCAGAGCAGTTCTTC.

This clonotype was picked up a small number of times. The V call is TRBV27, the J call TRBJ1-5; 7 nucleotides align to TRBD1. There are 14 residues in the CDR3. The germline V gene has CDR1 MNHEY and CDR2 SMNVEV (reference sequence). V shed 2 bases and J 6 bases; nucleotides not matched to a gene: 4. CDR3 residues: CASSLDRVAQPQHF. Written as DNA, the CDR3 is TGTGCCAGCAGTTTAGACAGGGTGGCTCAGCCCCAGCATTTT.

This clonotype was recorded at least ten times. The V gene is TRBV11-2, the J gene TRBJ2-1; D is possibly TRBD2 (6 bases). This CDR3 has 15 amino acids. Germline CDR1 and CDR2: SGHAT and FQNNGV. V dropped 5 bases and J dropped 0 bases, with 11 bases sitting between them. CDR3 amino acids: CASSPRRDSYNEQFF. CDR3 in DNA: TGTGCCAGCAGCCCGCGGAGGGACTCCTACAATGAGCAGTTCTTC.

This clonotype was counted many times. J is TRBJ2-5 and V is TRBV2; 8 nucleotides match TRBD1. CDR3 size: 13 residues. Germline V gives CDR1 SNHLY, CDR2 FYNNEI. The V segment lost 6 bases and the J segment 6 bases; nucleotides outside the gene matches: 6. In nucleotides, the CDR3 is TGTGCCAGCAGGGGACAGGACAGGAAGACCCAGTACTTC. This encodes CASRGQDRKTQYF.

This clonotype has a handful of counts. The chain couples TRBV15 to TRBJ1-1; 7 bases align to TRBD1. CDR1 LNHNV and CDR2 YYDKDF come from the germline V gene (reference sequence). Trimming removed 0 bases from V and 8 bases from J; junction bases left unmatched: 3. The length of the CDR3 is 13 residues. The CDR3 sequence: CATSRDLGQEAFF. The CDR3 DNA sequence: TGTGCCACCAGCAGAGATCTGGGACAGGAAGCTTTCTTT.

The sample holds many counts of this clonotype. The V gene is TRBV2, the J gene TRBJ2-3; D might be TRBD2 (5 bases). V was shortened by 7 bases and J by 2 bases, with 10 bases between the two germline ends. Per germline, CDR1 SNHLY and CDR2 FYNNEI. This CDR3 has 13 amino acids. CDR3 bases: TGTGCCAGCAACCCGGGGTACACAGATACGCAGTATTTT. Its protein is CASNPGYTDTQYF.

The chain has TRBV6-6 and TRBJ1-3; no reliable D call. CDR3 length: 15 residues. Germline values: CDR1 MNHNY, CDR2 SVGAGI (reference sequence). V was cut by 1 base and J by 0 bases, with 7 bases left in between. CDR3 nucleotides: TGTGCCAGCAGTTACTACACGGACTCTGGAAACACCATATATTTT. This translates into CASSYYTDSGNTIYF.

This clonotype was detected only a few times. The J gene is TRBJ2-7, the V gene TRBV7-9; no clear D. This CDR3 has 12 residues. The ends were cut back, 5 bases at V and 9 bases at J, with 14 bases in the middle. CDR1 and CDR2 (germline): SEHNR, FQNEAQ (reference sequence). The chain's CDR3 is CASSDVQVGQYF. In DNA, the CDR3 is TGTGCCAGCAGCGACGTTCAAGTCGGGCAGTACTTC.

This clonotype was found a few times. The chain joins TRBV7-2 to TRBJ2-2; D might be TRBD1 (5 bases). CDR1 and CDR2 (germline): SGHTA, FQGNSA. This CDR3 has 14 amino acids. Deletions cut 1 base from V and 4 bases from J, with 7 bases between. CDR3 bases: TGTGCCAGCAGCTTAGTGGGGCCCACCGGGGAGCTGTTTTTT. Encoded protein: CASSLVGPTGELFF.

The table lists this clonotype with many counts. The V call is TRBV20-1, the J call TRBJ2-5, with 8 nucleotides matching TRBD2. Germline-derived CDR1 and CDR2 are DFQATT and SNEGSKA (reference sequence). J was trimmed by 3 bases and V by 6 bases; bases with no gene match: 6. There are 13 residues in the CDR3. This CDR3 reads CSAALAGKETQYF. As DNA, the CDR3 is TGCAGTGCAGCCCTAGCGGGTAAAGAGACCCAGTACTTC.

This clonotype was recorded at least ten times. The CDR3 is CSARDFLTSGSSDTQYF. As DNA, the CDR3 is TGCAGTGCTAGGGATTTTCTGACTAGCGGGAGTTCAGATACGCAGTATTTT. The V and J genes are TRBV20-1 and TRBJ2-3; the match to TRBD2 covers 12 bases. The CDR3 extends over 17 amino acids. Germline loops: CDR1 DFQATT, CDR2 SNEGSKA (reference sequence). The ends lost 3 bases at V and 4 bases at J; junction bases unmatched: 11.

The gene calls are TRBV12-3 or TRBV12-4 and TRBJ2-2; TRBD2 matches 11 bases. CDR3 length: 19 residues. The V gene end was trimmed by 2 bases and the J gene end by 5 bases; junction bases not matched to a gene: 13. The CDR3, as DNA: TGTGCCAGCAGTTTACGGGGACTAGCGGTCGAAGGGTCAACCGGGGAGCTGTTTTTT. Protein: CASSLRGLAVEGSTGELFF.

This clonotype was picked up one time. The chain combines TRBV16 with TRBJ1-5; 8 bases fit TRBD1. The CDR3 totals 17 residues. Trimming removed 1 base from V and 4 bases from J; junction bases left unmatched: 9. Germline CDR1 KGHSY, CDR2 FQNENV. CDR3 sequence reads: CASSQLSGGFGNQPQHF. The CDR3 region has the DNA TGTGCCAGCAGCCAATTATCAGGGGGCTTTGGGAATCAGCCCCAGCATTTT.

The sample holds many counts of this clonotype. The chain combines TRBV6-1 with TRBJ2-7; TRBD2 agrees at 10 bases. J lost 0 bases, V lost 6 bases, and 5 bases had no gene match. The CDR3 is made up of 15 amino acids. The germline gives CDR1 MNHNS, CDR2 SASEGT. CDR3 in DNA: TGTGCCAGCAGCTGGAGCGGGGGGGACTCCTACGAGCAGTACTTC. Amino acid sequence: CASSWSGGDSYEQYF.

This sequence joins TRBV5-1 and TRBJ2-1; 9 bases fit TRBD2. V was clipped by 0 bases and J by 8 bases; unmatched bases: 9. Per the germline V gene, CDR1 is SGHRS and CDR2 is YFSETQ. The CDR3 length is 16 residues. In DNA form, the CDR3 reads TGCGCCAGCAGCTTGGCCGAAGTAGCGGGAGTATATGAGCAGTTCTTC. Its translation is CASSLAEVAGVYEQFF.

This clonotype has at least ten counts. This sequence joins TRBV18 and TRBJ2-7, with a weak D call TRBD2 (6 bases). V gave up 2 bases and J gave up 1 base, with 9 bases separating them. Per the germline V gene, CDR1 is KGHSH and CDR2 is LQKENI. This CDR3 region has 14 residues. In DNA form, the CDR3 reads TGTGCCAGCTCACCAATGCGGGATTCCTACGAGCAGTACTTC. Translation: CASSPMRDSYEQYF.

In its sample, this clonotype was seen many times. V and J are TRBV20-1 and TRBJ2-7; D is possibly TRBD2 (6 bases). The CDR3 is 13 residues long. Germline V gives CDR1 DFQATT, CDR2 SNEGSKA (reference sequence). The V gene lost 3 bases and the J gene lost 1 base, with 10 bases spanning the gap. CDR3 sequence: CSASQRASYEQYF. The CDR3, as DNA: TGCAGTGCTAGTCAGCGGGCATCCTACGAGCAGTACTTC.

This clonotype was seen many times. The V gene is TRBV5-1, the J gene TRBJ2-7; TRBD1 matches 7 bases. The V and J ends lost 0 bases and 5 bases, in that order; junction bases with no gene match: 8. This CDR3 has 15 residues. Germline values: CDR1 SGHRS, CDR2 YFSETQ. CDR3 in amino acids: CASSLGGTGDHEQYF. The CDR3 DNA sequence: TGCGCCAGCAGCTTGGGGGGAACAGGGGACCACGAGCAGTACTTC.

The genes are TRBV7-2 and TRBJ2-1, with D hard to call. The CDR3 totals 12 residues. Looked up from germline, CDR1 is SGHTA and CDR2 is FQGNSA. Trimming took 2 bases from V and 9 from J, leaving 8 bases between them. The CDR3 spells CASSLRAPEQFF. The CDR3 nucleotides read TGTGCCAGCAGCTTAAGGGCTCCTGAGCAGTTCTTC.

The chain combines TRBV18 with TRBJ2-3, with D possibly TRBD1 on 5 matching bases. CDR3 length equals 14 residues. The ends were cut back, 0 bases at V and 4 bases at J, with 8 bases in the middle. Germline V gene sequence: CDR1 KGHSH, CDR2 LQKENI. CDR3 sequence reads: CASSPPETADTQYF. The CDR3 DNA follows: TGTGCCAGCTCACCACCGGAGACAGCAGATACGCAGTATTTT.

This clonotype has at least ten counts. The rearrangement uses TRBV27 and TRBJ1-6; D is perhaps TRBD1 (6 bases). V was shortened by 7 bases and J by 10 bases, with 17 bases between the two germline ends. The CDR3 extends over 14 amino acids. The V gene's germline CDR1 is MNHEY and CDR2 SMNVEV (reference sequence). The CDR3 sequence: CASKRGADGSPLHF. For the CDR3, the DNA is TGTGCCAGCAAACGGGGGGCTGACGGGTCACCCCTCCACTTT.

The V gene is TRBV6-2 or TRBV6-3, the J gene TRBJ2-1; D is perhaps TRBD1 or TRBD2 (5 bases each). The germline V and J ends were trimmed by 5 bases and 12 bases, with 20 bases remaining between them. CDR1 is MNHEY and CDR2 is SVGEGT in the germline V gene. The length of the CDR3 is 14 residues. DNA for the CDR3: TGTGCCAGCAGTCAACGGGGCCTCCTAGCTTGGCAGTTCTTC. Its translation: CASSQRGLLAWQFF.

Only a few counts were recorded for this clonotype. V and J are TRBV27 and TRBJ1-6; D unclear. The CDR3 loop spans 14 amino acids. Germline assignment: CDR1 MNHEY and CDR2 SMNVEV (reference sequence). V shed 5 bases and J shed 8 bases, with 13 bases lying between them. CDR3 sequence reads: CASSPRREDSPLHF. CDR3 in DNA: TGTGCCAGCAGTCCCCGTCGGGAGGATTCACCCCTCCACTTT.

This clonotype was recorded many times. The gene calls are TRBV3-1 and TRBJ1-4; D might be TRBD1 (6 bases). Germline V gene data show CDR1 as LGHDT and CDR2 as YNNKEL (reference sequence). The CDR3 has 15 residues. V shed 2 bases and J shed 9 bases, with 16 bases lying between them. The CDR3 bases are TGTGCCAGCAGCCAAAGAGGCTCTTGGGACAAAAAACTGTTTTTT. It yields the protein CASSQRGSWDKKLFF. Supplemented by reference TRBV3-1 and TRBJ1-4, the full variable domain reads DTAVSQTPKYLVTQMGNDKSIKCEQNLGHDTMYWYKQDSKKFLKIMFSYNNKELIINETVPNRFSPKSPDKAHLNLHINSLELGDSAVYFCASSQRGSWDKKLFFGSGTQLSVL.

The chain couples TRBV6-7 to TRBJ2-7; D is ambiguous. TRBV6-7 is flagged as an ORF with uncertain function. Trimming took off 6 bases at V and 7 bases at J, with 7 bases between the two ends. The CDR3 extends over 10 amino acids. CDR3 sequence: CASRRVEQYF. CDR3 coding DNA: TGTGCCAGCAGAAGGGTTGAGCAGTACTTC.

This clonotype has at least ten counts. The CDR3 nucleotides are TGTGCCTGGAGTTCCCGACTAGCGGTTTACAATGAGCAGTTCTTC. Its translation: CAWSSRLAVYNEQFF. J is TRBJ2-1 and V is TRBV30, with 9 bases lining up with TRBD2. V lost 2 bases to trimming and J lost 4 bases; unmatched junction nucleotides: 6. The CDR3 consists of 15 residues. Per germline, CDR1 GTSNPN and CDR2 SVGIG (reference sequence).